This T cell receptor beta chain was captured by sequencing in a study of spatial heterogeneity in lung cancer. Across the whole study: The mean occurrence of each unique TCR and UMI combination in raw reads exceeded 9.5. Study-level findings and limits: Tumor TCRs that were ubiquitous and expanded showed up in blood more at resection than follow-up.

Germline values: CDR1 LGHDT, CDR2 YNNKEL (reference sequence). The CDR3 runs 15 residues. Trimming took off 4 bases at V and 2 bases at J, with 15 bases between the two ends. Worth noting for this clonotype: The antigen remains undetermined.

Indicated time point: sample taken at primary tumor resection. There were some 70 donors, all of them untreated patients with early-stage non-small cell lung cancer. Unsorted whole RNA of tumor, nontumor lung or frozen PBMC was sequenced. One entry per CDR3 protein, called by TCRdb with MiXCR from the 5' RACE reads. The repertoire holds 50,000 to 75,000 distinct CDR3 sequences, with about 5.9% as singletons. The chain carries TRBV3-1 and TRBJ2-7, with D possibly TRBD1 on 5 matching bases. The sequence was collected from a female donor with early-stage non-small cell lung cancer. The sequences come from PBMCs, collected at surgery. The DNA of the CDR3 is TGTGCCAGCAGCCCCGGAAGGGGTCCCACCTACGAGCAGTACTTC. This translates into CASSPGRGPTYEQYF.